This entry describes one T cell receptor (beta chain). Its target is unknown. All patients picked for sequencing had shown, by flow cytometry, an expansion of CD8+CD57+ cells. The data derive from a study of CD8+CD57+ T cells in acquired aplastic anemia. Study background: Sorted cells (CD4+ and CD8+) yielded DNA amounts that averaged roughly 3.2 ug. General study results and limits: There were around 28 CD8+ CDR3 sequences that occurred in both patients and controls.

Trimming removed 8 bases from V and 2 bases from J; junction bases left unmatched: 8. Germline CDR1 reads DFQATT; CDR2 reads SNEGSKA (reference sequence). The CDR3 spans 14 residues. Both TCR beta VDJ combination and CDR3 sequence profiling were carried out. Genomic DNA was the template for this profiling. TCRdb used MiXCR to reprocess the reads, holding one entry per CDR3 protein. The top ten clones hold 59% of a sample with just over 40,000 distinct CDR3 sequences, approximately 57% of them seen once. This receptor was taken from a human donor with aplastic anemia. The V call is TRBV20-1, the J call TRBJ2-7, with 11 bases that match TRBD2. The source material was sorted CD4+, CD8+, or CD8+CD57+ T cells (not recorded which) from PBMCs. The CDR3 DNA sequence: TGCAGTTCGACCTTTAGCGGGAGGGCCTACGAGCAGTACTTC. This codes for CSSTFSGRAYEQYF.